A selection of T cell receptor beta chains follows, all from one sample in a study of blood T cell repertoires in COVID-19. Here immunoSEQ multiplex PCR was the method, and the copy in TCRdb shows in-frame clones only, minus some. The repertoire includes some 260,000 clones, under 90% of them detected once, and 1.5% to 2% sits in the top ten. The material sequenced was PBMCs or T cells enriched from blood (not recorded which). These receptor sequences come from a man between 35 and 55 years old who had recovered from COVID-19. CDR3s include the opening cysteine and the closing phenylalanine or tryptophan. D genes are given only for firm matches. Clone size is shown for a subset of rows, as once, few, many or a class of expanded clone.

CDR3 DNA: TGTGCCATTTCTAGCGGCCAAGAGACCCAGTACTTC
CDR3 protein: CAISSGQETQYF
V gene: TRBV10-3
J gene: TRBJ2-5
clone size: few
D gene: TRBD2

CDR3 DNA: TGTGCCGTAGCATTTCTTAGACAGGCTCAGCCCCAGCATTTT
CDR3 protein: CAVAFLRQAQPQHF
V gene: TRBV28
J gene: TRBJ1-5
clone size: NA
D gene: NA

CDR3 DNA: TGTGCCAGCCAAAGGACAATTCAGGAGGAGACCCAGTACTTC
CDR3 protein: CASQRTIQEETQYF
V gene: TRBV7-2
J gene: TRBJ2-5
clone size: NA
D gene: NA

CDR3 DNA: TGTGCCAGCAGACCAAGGGGGGGCGATTATGGCTACACCTTC
CDR3 protein: CASRPRGGDYGYTF
V gene: TRBV7-9
J gene: TRBJ1-2
clone size: NA
D gene: NA

CDR3 DNA: TGTGCCAGCAGCGTAGAACGGAACTATGGCTACACCTTC
CDR3 protein: CASSVERNYGYTF
V gene: TRBV9
J gene: TRBJ1-2
clone size: few
D gene: NA

CDR3 DNA: TGTGCCAGCAGCCCCCGACAGGGGCTGGTGGTGGGTGAAAAACTGTTTTTT
CDR3 protein: CASSPRQGLVVGEKLFF
V gene: TRBV7-9
J gene: TRBJ1-4
clone size: NA
D gene: TRBD1

CDR3 DNA: TGTGCCAGTAGTTCCTACCCCACTGGACAGACTTACAACAATGAGCAGTTCTTC
CDR3 protein: CASSSYPTGQTYNNEQFF
V gene: TRBV19
J gene: TRBJ2-1
clone size: NA
D gene: NA

CDR3 DNA: TGTGCCAGCAGCCCCGGGGGGAGCTCCTACAATGAGCAGTTCTTC
CDR3 protein: CASSPGGSSYNEQFF
V gene: TRBV7-8
J gene: TRBJ2-1
clone size: NA
D gene: TRBD2

CDR3 DNA: TGTGCCAGCAGCTTAGCTGGGGCGGCTGAAGCTTTCTTT
CDR3 protein: CASSLAGAAEAFF
V gene: TRBV7-2
J gene: TRBJ1-1
clone size: NA
D gene: NA

CDR3 DNA: TGTGCCAGCAGCCAACCCGACTTCCCCGGGGCTGAAGCTTTCTTT
CDR3 protein: CASSQPDFPGAEAFF
V gene: TRBV3-1/TRBV3-2
J gene: TRBJ1-1
clone size: NA
D gene: NA

CDR3 DNA: TGTGCCAGCAGCGTAGGCCTAGCGGGTGGTGAGACCCAGTACTTC
CDR3 protein: CASSVGLAGGETQYF
V gene: TRBV9
J gene: TRBJ2-5
clone size: NA
D gene: TRBD2

CDR3 DNA: TGTGCCACCAGCAGAGATGGCCGGGAGAACACTGAAGCTTTCTTT
CDR3 protein: CATSRDGRENTEAFF
V gene: TRBV15
J gene: TRBJ1-1
clone size: NA
D gene: NA

CDR3 DNA: TGTGCCAGCAGCCCCGCCCTAGCTGGCACAGATACGCAGTATTTT
CDR3 protein: CASSPALAGTDTQYF
V gene: TRBV7-2
J gene: TRBJ2-3
clone size: once
D gene: NA

CDR3 DNA: TGTGCCAGCAGTCCTCTTTCTGCGGGTGGCTACACCTTC
CDR3 protein: CASSPLSAGGYTF
V gene: TRBV12-3/TRBV12-4
J gene: TRBJ1-2
clone size: NA
D gene: NA

CDR3 DNA: TGTGCCAGCAGTCTAGGGGGCGGGACAGGGTATAATCAGCCCCAGCATTTT
CDR3 protein: CASSLGGGTGYNQPQHF
V gene: TRBV28
J gene: TRBJ1-5
clone size: NA
D gene: TRBD1

CDR3 DNA: TGTGCCAGCAGACAGGGGGCCTACGAGCAGTACTTC
CDR3 protein: CASRQGAYEQYF
V gene: TRBV11-2
J gene: TRBJ2-7
clone size: NA
D gene: TRBD1

CDR3 DNA: TGTGCCATCAGTGATAGCCCCAGAGTTAACTATGGCTACACCTTC
CDR3 protein: CAISDSPRVNYGYTF
V gene: TRBV10-3
J gene: TRBJ1-2
clone size: NA
D gene: NA

CDR3 DNA: TGTGCCAGCAGCGTAGCTAGCGGGGGGGATACGCAGTATTTT
CDR3 protein: CASSVASGGDTQYF
V gene: TRBV9
J gene: TRBJ2-3
clone size: NA
D gene: TRBD2

CDR3 DNA: TGTGCCAGTAGTATATATGGACTAGCGTATAGCACAGATACGCAGTATTTT
CDR3 protein: CASSIYGLAYSTDTQYF
V gene: TRBV19
J gene: TRBJ2-3
clone size: NA
D gene: TRBD2

CDR3 DNA: TGTGCCAGCAGCTCCGGACAAATTAACTATGGCTACACCTTC
CDR3 protein: CASSSGQINYGYTF
V gene: TRBV5-6
J gene: TRBJ1-2
clone size: NA
D gene: NA

CDR3 DNA: TGTGCCAGCAGCCGGTCGAACACTGAAGCTTTCTTT
CDR3 protein: CASSRSNTEAFF
V gene: TRBV5-5
J gene: TRBJ1-1
clone size: many
D gene: NA

CDR3 DNA: TGTGCCAGCAGTTTATTTCGTTCTGGGGAGCTGTTTTTT
CDR3 protein: CASSLFRSGELFF
V gene: TRBV27
J gene: TRBJ2-2
clone size: few
D gene: NA

CDR3 DNA: TGTGCCAGTACCCTCACCGGACAGGGGTACAATGAGCAGTTCTTC
CDR3 protein: CASTLTGQGYNEQFF
V gene: TRBV19
J gene: TRBJ2-1
clone size: NA
D gene: TRBD1

CDR3 DNA: TGTGCCAGCAGTTACCTCGTCAATGAGCAGTTCTTC
CDR3 protein: CASSYLVNEQFF
V gene: TRBV6-2/TRBV6-3
J gene: TRBJ2-1
clone size: NA
D gene: NA

CDR3 DNA: TGTGCCAGCAGCTTCCGGTCCGATACGCAGTATTTT
CDR3 protein: CASSFRSDTQYF
V gene: TRBV11-2
J gene: TRBJ2-3
clone size: NA
D gene: NA

CDR3 DNA: TGTGCCAGCAGCCGGTTAAACAGGGGTATGAACACTGAAGCTTTCTTT
CDR3 protein: CASSRLNRGMNTEAFF
V gene: TRBV3-1/TRBV3-2
J gene: TRBJ1-1
clone size: NA
D gene: TRBD1

CDR3 DNA: TGTGCCAGCTCACCACCCAACCTAACGGGACTAGCGAAGACCCAGTACTTC
CDR3 protein: CASSPPNLTGLAKTQYF
V gene: TRBV18
J gene: TRBJ2-5
clone size: NA
D gene: TRBD2

CDR3 DNA: TGTGCCAGCAGTGAATTATTTGACAGGGTCTATGGCTACACCTTC
CDR3 protein: CASSELFDRVYGYTF
V gene: TRBV2
J gene: TRBJ1-2
clone size: NA
D gene: TRBD1

CDR3 DNA: TGTGCCAGTAGTATGGGGGCCGTGGGGGCCAACGTCCTGACTTTC
CDR3 protein: CASSMGAVGANVLTF
V gene: TRBV19
J gene: TRBJ2-6
clone size: NA
D gene: NA

CDR3 DNA: TGTGCCAGCCGGGTGTCGGCGGAGGGAGCTGAAGCTTTCTTT
CDR3 protein: CASRVSAEGAEAFF
V gene: TRBV11-2
J gene: TRBJ1-1
clone size: NA
D gene: NA

CDR3 DNA: TGTGCCAGCTCACAGACCGGGACAGGAGACACCGGGGAGCTGTTTTTT
CDR3 protein: CASSQTGTGDTGELFF
V gene: TRBV18
J gene: TRBJ2-2
clone size: NA
D gene: TRBD1

CDR3 DNA: TGTGCCAGCACCTCGACTTCGGGGGGCCGGACTGAAGCTTTCTTT
CDR3 protein: CASTSTSGGRTEAFF
V gene: TRBV9
J gene: TRBJ1-1
clone size: NA
D gene: NA

CDR3 DNA: TGTGCCAGCAGCAAGGACAGGGGGCTGGACTATGGCTACACCTTC
CDR3 protein: CASSKDRGLDYGYTF
V gene: TRBV5-4
J gene: TRBJ1-2
clone size: NA
D gene: TRBD1

CDR3 DNA: TGTGCCAGCAGCTTACCGGGGGGCCTGGGAGAGACCCAGTACTTC
CDR3 protein: CASSLPGGLGETQYF
V gene: TRBV7-2
J gene: TRBJ2-5
clone size: NA
D gene: NA

CDR3 DNA: TGTGCCAGCAGGGTATCGCCGGGATTCGACTCCTACGAGCAGTACTTC
CDR3 protein: CASRVSPGFDSYEQYF
V gene: TRBV5-4
J gene: TRBJ2-7
clone size: NA
D gene: NA